A selection of T cell receptor beta chains follows, all from one sample in a study of blood T cells in healthy people across ages. Each CDR3 protein is one row after TCRdb ran MiXCR on the 5' RACE reads. The data hold 950,000 to 1,200,000 distinct CDR3 sequences, with 35% to 40% observed a single time. The sequenced sample was blood. Receptors originate from a man between 18 and 35 years old in good health. CDR3s include the opening cysteine and the closing phenylalanine or tryptophan. A D gene is named only where the DNA matches it firmly. Clone size is stated in some rows and not others, as once, few, many or a class when expanded.

TRBJ2-5	NA	few	TRBV3-1	CASSPRGRAQETQYF	TGTGCCAGCAGCCCGCGAGGCAGAGCTCAAGAGACCCAGTACTTC
TRBJ2-1	NA	NA	TRBV5-5	CASSLGSAPSYNEQFF	TGTGCCAGCAGCTTGGGGTCGGCGCCGTCCTACAATGAGCAGTTCTTC
TRBJ2-1	NA	few	TRBV6-5	CASTDNGKNNEQFF	TGTGCCAGCACCGACAACGGGAAAAACAATGAGCAGTTCTTC
TRBJ2-7	TRBD1	few	TRBV10-3	CATAAGQAFYEQYF	TGTGCCACCGCGGCGGGACAGGCGTTCTACGAGCAGTACTTC
TRBJ2-7	TRBD2	NA	TRBV20-1	CSAFSPGLAGGDEQYF	TGCAGTGCTTTCAGCCCGGGACTAGCGGGGGGGGATGAGCAGTACTTC
TRBJ2-3	NA	NA	TRBV7-9	CASSLASGSGDTQYF	TGTGCCAGCAGCTTAGCTTCCGGGTCCGGAGATACGCAGTATTTT
TRBJ1-6	NA	few	TRBV12-3/TRBV12-4	CASRLDGGGSYNSPLHF	TGTGCCAGCAGGCTGGACGGAGGAGGATCCTATAATTCACCCCTCCACTTT
TRBJ2-1	TRBD1	NA	TRBV7-2	CASSLSSGTEIYNEQFF	TGTGCCAGCAGCTTATCATCCGGGACAGAAATCTACAATGAGCAGTTCTTC
TRBJ1-2	TRBD1	few	TRBV5-1	CASSRGQELGYTF	TGCGCCAGCAGCAGGGGACAGGAGCTTGGCTACACCTTC
TRBJ1-2	NA	NA	TRBV27	CASSLDRLIYGYTF	TGTGCCAGCAGTTTGGACCGCCTTATCTATGGCTACACCTTC
TRBJ2-7	NA	NA	TRBV20-1	CSARSGSASYEQYF	TGCAGTGCCCGGAGCGGGTCGGCTTCGTACGAGCAGTACTTC